This T cell receptor (beta chain) came from a study of CD8+ T cells in alopecia areata. Germline CDR1 is GTSNPN and CDR2 is SVGIG (reference sequence). Deletions cut 5 bases from V and 3 bases from J, with 16 bases between. The CDR3 spans 14 residues. RNA extraction and reverse transcription yielded cDNA as sequencing template. Produced via immunoSEQ multiplex PCR; TCRdb's table is partial and in-frame only. The repertoire holds some 130,000 clones, with less than 70% as singletons. This clone was found a few times. The treatment denotes: oral pan-JAK inhibitor, 5-10 mg twice daily. This receptor was identified in a human donor with alopecia areata. This chain links TRBV30 with TRBJ1-1, with D hard to call. Here the sequenced sample was CD8+ T cells sorted from blood, taken at week 4, from a patient treated with tofacitinib. The CDR3 DNA reads as TGTGCCTGGGTACTCGGACGATTGGACACTGAAGCTTTCTTT. Translated, it gives CAWVLGRLDTEAFF.